These 30 T cell receptor beta chains were all obtained from the same sample, sequenced in a study of CD8 T cells in Susac syndrome. RNA in amounts of roughly 0.5 to 1 ug was reverse transcribed with random hexamers. TCRdb re-analysed the immunoSEQ multiplex PCR reads in MiXCR, keeping a single row per CDR3 protein. Counted here are roughly 300,000 distinct CDR3 sequences, 80% to 90% occurring once; the ten biggest clones make up around 0.12%. Sequencing was performed on CD8+ T cells from PBMCs. The source of these receptors is a human donor with multiple sclerosis.

The chain joins TRBV9 to TRBJ2-7; D tentatively reads TRBD1 or TRBD2 (5 bases each). CDR1 and CDR2 (germline): SGDLS, YYNGEE. V lost 0 bases and J lost 5, with 12 bases in between. There are 14 residues in the CDR3. The CDR3 coding sequence is TGTGCCAGCAGCGTAGGAGGGGAAACAAACGAGCAGTACTTC. It encodes CASSVGGETNEQYF.

V and J are TRBV18 and TRBJ1-5; D perhaps matches TRBD1 (5 bases). V dropped 2 bases and J dropped 1 base, with 15 bases sitting between them. The CDR3 loop spans 17 amino acids. Germline assignment: CDR1 KGHSH and CDR2 LQKENI. The CDR3 here is CASSPSGTLGSNQPQHF. CDR3 nucleotides: TGTGCCAGCTCACCAAGTGGGACCTTAGGGAGCAATCAGCCCCAGCATTTT.

The V gene is TRBV20-1, the J gene TRBJ2-1, with 7 bases identical to TRBD2. The CDR3 loop spans 15 amino acids. V shed 0 bases and J 0 bases; nucleotides not matched to a gene: 2. Germline values: CDR1 DFQATT, CDR2 SNEGSKA (reference sequence). The DNA of the CDR3 is TGCAGTGCTAGAGATGGCGGGGGCTCCTACAATGAGCAGTTCTTC. Residues: CSARDGGGSYNEQFF.

The V and J genes are TRBV30 and TRBJ1-2, with D uncertain. This CDR3 has 17 amino acids. Germline values: CDR1 GTSNPN, CDR2 SVGIG (reference sequence). Trimming took 1 base from V and 0 from J, leaving 18 bases between them. The CDR3 nucleotides read TGTGCCTGGAGTGGGGCAAATGAGGCAGAAGCTAACTATGGCTACACCTTC. As protein: CAWSGANEAEANYGYTF.

The chain links TRBV9 to TRBJ2-3, with 9 bases lining up with TRBD2. With V trimmed by 6 bases and J by 1 base, 12 bases remained unmatched. From germline, CDR1 is SGDLS and CDR2 YYNGEE. This CDR3 contains 17 residues. CDR3 DNA sequence: TGTGCCAGCACCCCTAGGGGCGGGAGGGCCCGCACAGATACGCAGTATTTT. Its translation is CASTPRGGRARTDTQYF.

This CDR3 is CASSSRAQATDTQYF. As DNA, the CDR3 is TGTGCCAGCAGCTCCCGGGCGCAGGCCACAGATACGCAGTATTTT. This rearrangement joins TRBV7-3 to TRBJ2-3; the D is unclear. CDR1 is SGHTA and CDR2 is FQGTGA in the germline V gene. Trimming removed 4 bases from V and 2 bases from J, with 13 bases in between. This CDR3 contains 15 residues.

This clonotype was seen a few times. The chain recombines TRBV11-3 with TRBJ1-1, with TRBD1 as a possible D gene (6 bases). The ends were cut back, 5 bases at V and 7 bases at J, with 17 bases in the middle. The CDR3 length is 14 residues. From germline, CDR1 is SGHNT and CDR2 YENEEA. This chain's CDR3 is CASSQGSETIEAFF. The DNA of the CDR3 is TGTGCCAGCAGCCAGGGGTCGGAGACTATTGAAGCTTTCTTT.

The rearrangement joins TRBV4-2 to TRBJ2-5, with 9 bases lining up with TRBD2. The germline CDR1 and CDR2 sequences are LGHNA and YNFKEQ. The CDR3 extends over 15 amino acids. J lost 2 bases, V lost 3 bases, and 4 bases had no gene match. Written as DNA, the CDR3 is TGTGCCAGCAGCCAGTCGACTAGCGGTCAAGAGACCCAGTACTTC. This gives the protein CASSQSTSGQETQYF.

This clonotype was picked up a small number of times. This chain links TRBV27 with TRBJ2-6; tentatively, D is TRBD1 or TRBD2 (5 bases each). In germline, CDR1 is MNHEY, CDR2 SMNVEV (reference sequence). Deletions cut 2 bases from V and 3 bases from J, with 5 bases between. CDR3 size: 14 residues. The CDR3 sequence: CASSLGGGANVLTF. The CDR3 DNA reads TGTGCCAGCAGTTTAGGGGGTGGGGCCAACGTCCTGACTTTC. Using reference TRBV27 and TRBJ2-6 for the parts outside the CDR3, the full variable domain is EAQVTQNPRYLITVTGKKLTVTCSQNMNHEYMSWYRQDPGLGLRQIYYSMNVEVTDKGDVPEGYKVSRKEKRNFPLILESPSPNQTSLYFCASSLGGGANVLTFGAGSRLTVL.

The J gene is TRBJ1-1, the V gene TRBV2; 7 bases line up with TRBD1. V shed 7 bases, J shed 1 base, and the junction held 0 bases outside the gene matches. CDR1 and CDR2 (germline): SNHLY, FYNNEI. The CDR3 covers 12 residues. CDR3 loop: CASNRGNTEAFF. The CDR3 region has the DNA TGTGCCAGCAACAGGGGGAACACTGAAGCTTTCTTT.

This chain links TRBV2 with TRBJ1-3, with D possibly matching TRBD1 (5 bases). V dropped 10 bases and J dropped 0 bases, with 22 bases sitting between them. This CDR3 is built from 17 residues. Germline V gene lookup returns CDR1 SNHLY and CDR2 FYNNEI. The CDR3 DNA reads as TGTGCCATTTATGGGGCCGCCGACCTAAGCTCTGGAAACACCATATATTTT. Its translation is CAIYGAADLSSGNTIYF.

The rearrangement uses TRBV10-3 and TRBJ2-1; D may be TRBD2 (5 bases). The V gene's germline CDR1 is ENHRY and CDR2 SYGVKD. Between the trimmed V and J ends, which lost 7 bases and 0 bases, there was a span of 13 bases. The CDR3 contains 15 residues. DNA of the CDR3: TGTGCCATCACCCAGGACGGACTCTCCTACAATGAGCAGTTCTTC. The encoded protein is CAITQDGLSYNEQFF.

The genes are TRBV12-3 or TRBV12-4 and TRBJ1-1; the match to TRBD1 covers 8 bases. V gave up 2 bases and J gave up 5 bases; unmatched junction bases: 7. CDR3 length: 15 residues. CDR3 sequence (DNA): TGTGCCAGCAGTTTAAGCCCTACAGGGGGAACTGAAGCTTTCTTT. Amino acids: CASSLSPTGGTEAFF.

The chain uses TRBV27 and TRBJ2-5, with 7 bases aligning to TRBD1. The CDR3 spans 14 residues. Trimming removed 4 bases from V and 5 bases from J; junction bases left unmatched: 7. Germline V gene data show CDR1 as MNHEY and CDR2 as SMNVEV (reference sequence). In nucleotides, the CDR3 is TGTGCCAGCAGTTGGACAGGTGCCTTGGAGACCCAGTACTTC. Translating it yields CASSWTGALETQYF.

This rearrangement joins TRBV7-8 to TRBJ2-7, with D possibly being TRBD1 (6 bases). CDR3 size: 14 residues. The V end lost 2 bases, the J end lost 5 bases, and 13 bases lay between the germline ends. Germline V gene sequence: CDR1 SGHVS, CDR2 FQNEAQ. The CDR3 DNA follows: TGTGCCAGCAGCTTATTCCCCAGGGGCAACGAGCAGTACTTC. Translation gives CASSLFPRGNEQYF.

V usage is TRBV28 and J usage is TRBJ2-7; weak D call: TRBD2 (6 bases). The CDR3 has 15 residues. The germline CDR1 and CDR2 sequences are MDHEN and SYDVKM. V lost 3 bases and J 5 bases, leaving 17 bases between the germline ends. The DNA of the CDR3 is TGTGCCAGCAGTTTGTTATTCGGGGGTCTCAACGAGCAGTACTTC. Translating gives CASSLLFGGLNEQYF.

The chain is built from TRBV5-1 and TRBJ2-2, with D possibly matching TRBD2 (6 bases). V lost 5 bases, J lost 6 bases, and 14 bases lay in between. CDR1 and CDR2 from the germline V gene are SGHRS and YFSETQ. The CDR3 is 14 amino acids. CDR3 amino acids: CASRLEGRAGELFF. CDR3 nucleotide sequence: TGCGCCAGCAGACTGGAGGGCCGAGCCGGGGAGCTGTTTTTT.

J is TRBJ2-7 and V is TRBV7-9, with 7 bases lining up with TRBD2. The CDR3 is 13 residues long. Germline V CDR1 and CDR2: SEHNR, FQNEAQ (reference sequence). Germline trimming cut 7 bases from V and 3 bases from J; bases unmatched to any gene: 6. The CDR3 DNA reads as TGTGCCAGCACCGTTGGGAGGGACTACGAGCAGTACTTC. Protein: CASTVGRDYEQYF.

This clonotype was counted a few times. This chain links TRBV27 with TRBJ2-7, with no clear D. The CDR3 loop spans 12 amino acids. Germline V CDR1 and CDR2: MNHEY, SMNVEV (reference sequence). Trimming took 8 bases from V and 3 from J, leaving 11 bases between them. In DNA, the CDR3 is TGTGCCAGCGGCCTATGGGGCTACGAGCAGTACTTC. Its protein is CASGLWGYEQYF.

This chain uses TRBV28 with TRBJ2-2; D is uncertain. The CDR3 runs 12 residues. In germline, CDR1 is MDHEN, CDR2 SYDVKM. Deletions cut 8 bases from V and 1 base from J, with 5 bases between. The CDR3 reads CASLENTGELFF. As DNA, the CDR3 is TGTGCCAGCCTGGAGAACACCGGGGAGCTGTTTTTT.

The chain is built from TRBV9 and TRBJ2-5, with D perhaps TRBD1 or TRBD2 (6 bases each). This CDR3 comprises 15 residues. Germline CDR1 is SGDLS and CDR2 is YYNGEE. V gave up 6 bases and J gave up 1 base, with 16 bases separating them. CDR3 amino acids: CASTEGGHLQETQYF. The CDR3, as DNA: TGTGCCAGCACGGAGGGGGGACACCTCCAAGAGACCCAGTACTTC. The complete variable domain, with remaining parts taken from reference TRBV9 and TRBJ2-5, reads DSGVTQTPKHLITATGQRVTLRCSPRSGDLSVYWYQQSLDQGLQFLIQYYNGEERAKGNILERFSAQQFPDLHSELNLSSLELGDSALYFCASTEGGHLQETQYFGPGTRLLVL.

The rearrangement joins TRBV29-1 to TRBJ2-1, with D perhaps matching TRBD1 or TRBD2 (7 bases each). V lost 7 bases and J lost 10, with 23 bases in between. The germline V gene has CDR1 SQVTM and CDR2 ANQGSEA. The CDR3 is 14 residues long. The CDR3 is CSGGWQGGYREQFF. CDR3 DNA sequence: TGCAGCGGTGGGTGGCAGGGGGGGTATAGGGAGCAGTTCTTC.

This chain uses TRBV27 with TRBJ1-5, with D perhaps matching TRBD1 (6 bases). Germline loops: CDR1 MNHEY, CDR2 SMNVEV (reference sequence). The CDR3 consists of 13 residues. Trimming stripped 6 bases from V and 7 bases from J, with 13 bases between. The CDR3 coding sequence is TGTGCCAGCAGCTCCAGGGGATGGCAGCCCCAGCATTTT. Translation: CASSSRGWQPQHF.

This sequence joins TRBV7-8 and TRBJ2-1; 11 bases fit TRBD2. The CDR3 loop spans 15 amino acids. Per the germline V gene, CDR1 is SGHVS and CDR2 is FQNEAQ. Unmatched junction bases numbered 6, after V lost 5 bases and J lost 6 bases. CDR3 in amino acids: CASSLLAGELNEQFF. For the CDR3, the DNA is TGTGCCAGCAGCCTACTAGCGGGAGAACTCAATGAGCAGTTCTTC.

The rearrangement joins TRBV10-3 to TRBJ2-3; D is undetermined. This CDR3 comprises 14 residues. In germline, CDR1 is ENHRY, CDR2 SYGVKD. V lost 11 bases to trimming and J lost 2 bases, with 17 bases between them. The CDR3 nucleotides are TGTGCCGGCCACGGCTTAACTAACACAGATACGCAGTATTTT. Translation gives CAGHGLTNTDTQYF.

The chain links TRBV27 to TRBJ2-5; no reliable D call. Deletions cut 8 bases from V and 2 bases from J, with 6 bases between. Germline values: CDR1 MNHEY, CDR2 SMNVEV (reference sequence). The CDR3 runs 11 residues. The CDR3 reads CASVYQETQYF. CDR3 nucleotide sequence: TGTGCCAGCGTTTATCAAGAGACCCAGTACTTC.

The CDR3 DNA sequence: TGTGCCAGCACCACAGGGACGGGCTACGAGCAGTACTTC. It specifies CASTTGTGYEQYF. The J gene is TRBJ2-7, the V gene TRBV12-3 or TRBV12-4; maybe TRBD1 (6 bases). This CDR3 region has 13 residues. V was clipped by 7 bases and J by 3 bases, with 13 bases between them.

This clonotype has only one observation. The chain couples TRBV2 to TRBJ2-1; 7 bases match TRBD2. Germline CDR1 is SNHLY and CDR2 is FYNNEI. This CDR3 region has 16 residues. Trimming removed 8 bases from V and 0 bases from J; junction bases left unmatched: 10. CDR3 in amino acids: CASYGAGEASYNEQFF. In DNA form, the CDR3 reads TGTGCCAGCTATGGGGCGGGGGAGGCCTCCTACAATGAGCAGTTCTTC.

The rearrangement links TRBV6-2 or TRBV6-3 to TRBJ2-7; 7 nucleotides match TRBD2. The trim removed 4 bases at V and 0 bases at J, leaving 6 bases unmatched. Germline assignment: CDR1 MNHEY and CDR2 SVGEGT. The CDR3 length is 15 residues. The CDR3 DNA reads TGTGCCAGCAGTTTCAGAGCGGGGAGCTCCTACGAGCAGTACTTC. Its translation: CASSFRAGSSYEQYF.

V gene TRBV7-9 combines with J gene TRBJ2-7, with D perhaps matching TRBD2 (6 bases). V was cut by 6 bases and J by 3 bases, with 18 bases left in between. Germline V CDR1 and CDR2: SEHNR, FQNEAQ (reference sequence). The CDR3 loop spans 15 amino acids. CDR3 loop: CASSPPQAAGYEQYF. The CDR3 DNA sequence: TGTGCCAGCAGTCCGCCCCAGGCAGCGGGCTACGAGCAGTACTTC.